Given below is one T cell receptor beta chain in context. Its antigen is undetermined. The data stem from a study of cytomegalovirus exposure and HLA in healthy donors. Across the whole study: The 110 million or so unique TCR beta sequences, from roughly 170 million T cells, were found by an earlier analysis. Study outcomes and limitations: TCR beta V segments were, for the most part, productive about 87% or about 30% of the time in an earlier analysis.

The PCR contained 60 Vbeta and 13 Jbeta primers. Profiling relied on immunoSEQ multiplex PCR, and the TCRdb table lists in-frame clones only, not all of them. The sample consists of 120,000 or so clones, 83% of them appearing once. V gave up 8 bases and J gave up 6 bases; unmatched junction bases: 5. This CDR3 has 13 residues. Germline CDR1 SEHNR, CDR2 FQNEAQ (reference sequence). The V gene is TRBV7-9, the J gene TRBJ2-1; 9 positions agree with TRBD1. This clonotype was sampled from a woman aged 40 to 55 in good health and CMV-seropositive. Sequenced input: PBMCs. The chain's CDR3 is CASGDRAGNEQFF. CDR3 nucleotide sequence: TGTGCCAGCGGGGACAGGGCGGGCAATGAGCAGTTCTTC.